This T cell receptor beta chain was documented in a study of T cell repertoires in cytomegalovirus infection. Study at large: Recently identified HLA-C-restricted CMV epitopes and well-studied HLA-B-restricted CMV epitopes were used by the study. From public TCR beta signatures came an indication of both CMV infection and matching HLA type.

Study-wide results and limits: Ex vivo responses were dominated by HLA-C-restricted CMV-specific TCR beta clonotypes. Cumulated frequencies of public TCR beta families served to identify carriers of CMV plus the relevant HLA.

This clonotype was observed at least ten times. The antigen is not known. The ends were cut back, 7 bases at V and 0 bases at J, with 13 bases in the middle. The CDR3 has 15 residues. Germline values: CDR1 SEHNR, CDR2 FQNEAQ (reference sequence). TCRdb reprocessed the reads via MiXCR and lists one record per CDR3 protein. The sample lists over 45,000 distinct CDR3 sequences, about a fifth seen once, with about 53% in the top ten. J is TRBJ2-1 and V is TRBV7-9, with D perhaps matching TRBD2 (6 bases). The TCR comes from a human donor in good health (CMV status not recorded). Some clones in this sample may be carry-over from other donors' samples. The sample in question was CD8+ T cells from cultured PBMCs, obtained from culture after CMV antigen stimulation. CDR3: CASIGTGDSYNEQFF. Here the CDR3 DNA reads TGTGCCAGCATAGGGACGGGGGACTCCTACAATGAGCAGTTCTTC.